This TCR beta chain comes out of a study of blood T cells in healthy people across ages. This CDR3 is 13 amino acids long. Combining a sample-barcoded 5' primer with a J-beta primer mix, a second PCR ran for 7 to 11 cycles. MiXCR was run by TCRdb on the 5' RACE reads, yielding one entry per CDR3 protein. Among 730,000 or so distinct CDR3 sequences listed, 40% to 45% were seen once. Turning to this clonotype: The junction shows a germline mismatch at one end, possibly a read error.

Ten milliliters of peripheral blood were drawn from each donor. Sequenced material: blood. This TCR was recovered from a woman aged 60-75 years in good health. The chain links TRBV12-3 or TRBV12-4 to TRBJ1-1, with unresolved D. The CDR3 protein is CASSTIVNTGAFF. DNA of the CDR3: TGTGCCAGCAGTACCATAGTGAACACTGGAGCTTTCTTT.